This T cell receptor (beta chain) was sequenced in a study of T cell changes during pregnancy in multiple sclerosis. This CDR3 contains 16 residues. Germline loops: CDR1 LGHNA, CDR2 YSLEER. Deletions cut 0 bases from V and 2 bases from J, with 13 bases between. Sequencing was performed with immunoSEQ multiplex PCR; in TCRdb, only in-frame clones are kept and a portion is missing. This sample has approximately 30,000 clones; almost 90% occur once, and the top ten carry more than 7.5%. This sequence originates from a female donor with multiple sclerosis, enrolled in a pregnancy study. The chain links TRBV4-3 to TRBJ1-1, with D possibly matching TRBD1 (5 bases). The sequenced sample was CD8+ T cells from peripheral blood mononuclear cells, obtained in the second trimester of pregnancy. The chain's CDR3 is CASSQDGEGPNTEAFF. CDR3 nucleotide sequence: TGCGCCAGCAGCCAAGATGGGGAGGGGCCCAACACTGAAGCTTTCTTT.